This T cell receptor beta chain was recovered during a study of blood T cell repertoires in COVID-19. Clinical histories supplied by participants themselves formed the basis of cohort assignment. For recovered donors of Cohort 3, there were two negative PCRs, clearance, or symptom resolution. In the original workflow: Counts of nucleated cells, estimated from reference gene primer amplification, were obtained. Sequencing used immunoSEQ multiplex PCR; TCRdb keeps in-frame clones, though not all of them. V and J calls and clone size follow that table, whereas D and trimming were derived from the DNA. Counted here are 450,000 to 600,000 clones, 75% to 90% occurring once; the ten biggest clones make up roughly 0.72%. Germline-derived CDR1 and CDR2 are SGHAT and FQNNGV. The CDR3 loop spans 18 amino acids. After removal of 1 base from V and 0 bases from J, the junction contained 9 bases not matched to a gene.

V usage is TRBV11-2 and J usage is TRBJ1-3; TRBD1 matches at 7 bases. The sequencing input was PBMCs or T cells enriched from blood (not recorded which). This clonotype was obtained from a woman younger than 35 who had recovered from COVID-19. CDR3 protein: CASSLAQGGLYSGNTIYF. The CDR3, as DNA: TGTGCCAGCAGCTTAGCGCAGGGGGGACTCTACTCTGGAAACACCATATATTTT.